This T cell receptor (beta chain) was sequenced during a study of blood T cell repertoires in COVID-19. Whole-study context: The United States, Italy and Spain provided the acute and convalescent COVID-19 samples.

Trimming took off 5 bases at V and 7 bases at J, with 8 bases between the two ends. The CDR3 totals 10 residues. The V gene's germline CDR1 is DFQATT and CDR2 SNEGSKA (reference sequence). A few counts support this clone. Method: immunoSEQ multiplex PCR; TCRdb's copy keeps in-frame clones and lacks some. In the table there are over 150,000 clones, 70% to 90% of which are singletons. The TCR originated in a man between 25 and 39 years old with acute or convalescent COVID-19. The sample comprised peripheral blood. The chain employs TRBV20-1 and TRBJ1-2; D ambiguous. Here the CDR3 DNA reads TGCAGTGCTCCCATCGGTGGCTACACCTTC. Translating it yields CSAPIGGYTF.